This TCR beta chain emerged from a study of T cell responses to AZD1222 COVID-19 vaccine. Whole-study results and caveats: The donor group comprised mostly white British people and more females; the analysis possibly underestimated clonal diversity. Reportedly, close to half of spike-specific TCRs are directed against unmutated variant regions. Repertoires were obtained solely post-peak T cell response.

Turning to this clone: What it recognizes is unknown.

Sequencing was performed with immunoSEQ multiplex PCR; in TCRdb, only in-frame clones are kept and a portion is missing. The repertoire holds around 140,000 clones, with around 85% as singletons. This clonotype was sampled from an adult who received the MenACWY meningococcal vaccine as a control. The sequenced sample was peripheral blood, obtained 28 days after the second dose of the MenACWY control vaccine.

The CDR3 DNA sequence: TGTGCCAGCATTCGGGGGGTAGCCAATGAGCAGTTCTTC. This translates into CASIRGVANEQFF. This chain links TRBV7-9 with TRBJ2-1, with 7 nucleotides matching TRBD2. CDR1 is SEHNR and CDR2 is FQNEAQ in the germline V gene (reference sequence). CDR3 length: 13 residues. V lost 7 bases and J lost 6; bases outside the gene matches: 6.